Sequencing of this T cell receptor beta chain was carried out in a study of cytomegalovirus exposure and HLA in healthy donors. Points on this clone: Its antigen is not known.

Findings and caveats of the study: Overall, approximately 180 TCR beta chains were annotated as cytomegalovirus-associated.

At collection, donors were nominally healthy, but unrecorded immune exposures were probable. In the PCR, 60 Vbeta and 13 Jbeta primers were used. This table comes from immunoSEQ multiplex PCR, and its TCRdb copy is limited to in-frame clones, with some not included. The sample includes 150,000 to 200,000 clones, around 81% of them seen just once. The clonotype originates from a woman under 30 in good health and CMV-seropositive. The sample was PBMCs.

This chain's CDR3 is CASSQGTGQETQYF. In nucleotides, the CDR3 is TGCGCCAGCAGCCAGGGGACAGGACAAGAGACCCAGTACTTC. The V and J genes are TRBV4-1 and TRBJ2-5; 8 bases fit TRBD1. V lost 3 bases and J lost 2; bases outside the gene matches: 2. Germline CDR1 and CDR2: MGHRA and YSYEKL. This CDR3 has 14 amino acids.